Below are 23 T cell receptor beta chains sequenced from a single sample in a study of Ad26.COV2.S vaccination and SARS-CoV-2 variants. TCRdb's table, derived via immunoSEQ multiplex PCR, lists solely in-frame clones and lacks some. Of hundreds of thousands of clones listed, roughly nine tenths are singletons. Treatment defined: roughly 18 received Ad26.COV2.S at low or high dose, single or two shots; roughly five received placebo; per-sample allocation not given. All samples were drawn on day 63, counting from the first vaccine or placebo injection. Sequencing used peripheral blood, obtained in a trial of Ad26.COV2.S vaccine versus placebo. These receptors were taken from a person between 18 and 65 years old who received the Ad26.COV2.S COVID-19 vaccine or a placebo.

This sequence joins TRBV6-6 and TRBJ2-4; D unclear. This CDR3 spans 12 amino acids. Germline-derived CDR1 and CDR2 are MNHNY and SVGAGI (reference sequence). The ends were cut back, 8 bases at V and 8 bases at J, with 13 bases in the middle. The DNA for the CDR3 is TGTGCCAGCTCTAGGGCCTGGGACATTCAGTACTTC. Its protein is CASSRAWDIQYF.

V and J are TRBV27 and TRBJ1-5, with D unresolved. From germline, CDR1 is MNHEY and CDR2 SMNVEV (reference sequence). The CDR3 is made up of 14 amino acids. Trimming stripped 0 bases from V and 5 bases from J, with 8 bases between. Here the CDR3 reads CASSLSGPDQPQHF. The CDR3 DNA reads TGTGCCAGCAGTTTATCTGGACCGGATCAGCCCCAGCATTTT.

The chain combines TRBV3-1 (or the pseudogene TRBV3-2) with TRBJ2-4; a weak D match, TRBD1 (5 bases). CDR3 length: 14 residues. With 7 bases removed from V and 1 base from J, the gap between germline ends came to 11 bases. CDR1 and CDR2 (germline): LGHDT, YNNKEL (reference sequence). This CDR3 is CASTQGRAKNIQYF. CDR3 nucleotides: TGTGCCAGCACCCAGGGAAGGGCCAAAAACATTCAGTACTTC.

This clone was counted once. V is TRBV12-3 or TRBV12-4 and J is TRBJ1-1; D is possibly TRBD1 (5 bases). This CDR3 spans 13 amino acids. Trimming removed 6 bases at V and 3 bases at J, with 11 bases between. The CDR3 loop is CASSSGQYTEAFF. CDR3 sequence (DNA): TGTGCCAGCAGCTCCGGACAATACACTGAAGCTTTCTTT.

Only a few counts were recorded for this clone. The same CDR3 is also encoded by other DNA sequences in this sample. The V call is TRBV5-1, the J call TRBJ1-2; 7 nucleotides match TRBD1. After removal of 1 base from V and 3 bases from J, the junction contained 0 bases not matched to a gene. Germline V CDR1 and CDR2: SGHRS, YFSETQ. The CDR3 spans 13 residues. DNA for the CDR3: TGCGCCAGCAGCTTGCAGGGGGACTATGGCTACACCTTC. This sequence encodes CASSLQGDYGYTF.

This clone was detected only once. The rearrangement links TRBV19 to TRBJ2-1; 14 positions agree with TRBD2. Germline-derived CDR1 and CDR2 are LNHDA and SQIVND (reference sequence). V dropped 4 bases and J dropped 2; count of bases not matched to a gene: 7. The CDR3 extends over 18 amino acids. CDR3 region: CASSRTSGGTTAYNEQFF. The CDR3 DNA reads as TGTGCCAGTAGTAGGACTAGCGGGGGGACGACTGCCTACAATGAGCAGTTCTTC.

In this sample, this clone turned up once. The chain recombines TRBV29-1 with TRBJ1-1; 7 bases are shared with TRBD1. The CDR3 is made up of 14 amino acids. Germline CDR1 and CDR2: SQVTM and ANQGSEA. With 1 base clipped from V and 10 bases from J, the junction kept 12 bases outside the gene matches. CDR3 loop: CSVEVPTGLGRAFF. The DNA for the CDR3 is TGCAGCGTTGAAGTCCCGACAGGGTTGGGCAGAGCTTTCTTT.

This clone was detected once. V usage is TRBV5-1 and J usage is TRBJ2-5; 9 bases are shared with TRBD1. The V gene end was trimmed by 3 bases and the J gene end by 2 bases; junction bases not matched to a gene: 5. Germline CDR1 SGHRS, CDR2 YFSETQ. CDR3 size: 15 residues. CDR3: CASSSRQGGQETQYF. The CDR3, as DNA: TGCGCCAGCAGCTCGCGACAGGGGGGTCAAGAGACCCAGTACTTC.

The chain employs TRBV27 and TRBJ2-3; TRBD2 might be the D (6 bases). This CDR3 spans 16 amino acids. The V end lost 6 bases, the J end lost 4 bases, and 20 bases lay between the germline ends. CDR1 and CDR2 (germline): MNHEY, SMNVEV (reference sequence). CDR3 region: CASRAAAPRRADTQYF. CDR3 DNA: TGTGCCAGCAGAGCCGCGGCCCCCCGGAGGGCAGATACGCAGTATTTT.

The chain carries TRBV7-6 and TRBJ1-3; D perhaps matches TRBD1 (6 bases). Looked up from germline, CDR1 is SGHVS and CDR2 is FNYEAQ. This CDR3 has 19 residues. The germline V and J ends were trimmed by 2 bases and 0 bases, with 20 bases remaining between them. DNA of the CDR3: TGTGCCAGCAGCTTACAACAGGGTTCCGGGACGGGCTCTGGAAACACCATATATTTT. Residues: CASSLQQGSGTGSGNTIYF.

In its sample, this clone was seen once. The chain has TRBV27 and TRBJ1-6; 8 bases match TRBD1. V shed 6 bases and J 9 bases; nucleotides not matched to a gene: 7. Germline V gene data show CDR1 as MNHEY and CDR2 as SMNVEV (reference sequence). The CDR3 has 14 amino acids. In DNA, the CDR3 is TGTGCCAGCAGGCAACAGGGGGAAGGTTCACCCCTCCACTTT. This sequence encodes CASRQQGEGSPLHF.

This sequence joins TRBV6-5 and TRBJ2-7; a possible D gene is TRBD2 (5 bases). Germline CDR1 MNHEY, CDR2 SVGAGI. The CDR3 covers 14 residues. V was cut by 6 bases and J by 3 bases, with 15 bases left in between. This chain's CDR3 is CASRGSALHYEQYF. CDR3 in DNA: TGTGCCAGCAGGGGGAGTGCTCTCCACTACGAGCAGTACTTC.

The chain joins TRBV6-2 or TRBV6-3 to TRBJ2-7, with TRBD1 matching over 9 bases. J gave up 3 bases and V 3 bases, and 3 bases lay outside the gene matches. The CDR3 spans 14 residues. Per the germline V gene, CDR1 is MNHEY and CDR2 is SVGEGT. In nucleotides, the CDR3 is TGTGCCAGCAGTTATCCGGGACAGGGCTACGAGCAGTACTTC. Residues: CASSYPGQGYEQYF.

This clone was detected only a few times. The chain is built from TRBV2 and TRBJ2-7; tentative D call: TRBD1 (6 bases). V dropped 3 bases and J dropped 1 base, with 10 bases sitting between them. The germline gives CDR1 SNHLY, CDR2 FYNNEI. This CDR3 has 14 amino acids. The DNA of the CDR3 is TGTGCCAGCAGTGATCGGCAGGGGTCCTACGAGCAGTACTTC. It yields the protein CASSDRQGSYEQYF. Full variable domain (missing parts from reference TRBV2 and TRBJ2-7): EPEVTQTPSHQVTQMGQEVILRCVPISNHLYFYWYRQILGQKVEFLVSFYNNEISEKSEIFDDQFSVERPDGSNFTLKIRSTKLEDSAMYFCASSDRQGSYEQYFGPGTRLTVT.

This clone occurred once. The chain links TRBV18 to TRBJ2-3, with 12 positions matching TRBD2. Germline-derived CDR1 and CDR2 are KGHSH and LQKENI. The V segment lost 5 bases and the J segment 0 bases; nucleotides outside the gene matches: 6. This CDR3 comprises 17 residues. CDR3 in amino acids: CASSSGTSGPSTDTQYF. The CDR3 DNA reads TGTGCCAGCTCATCGGGGACTAGCGGGCCTAGCACAGATACGCAGTATTTT.

The genes are TRBV6-5 and TRBJ1-5; D remains unclear. This CDR3 has 13 amino acids. From germline, CDR1 is MNHEY and CDR2 SVGAGI. Trimming left V 2 bases short and J 11 bases short, with 13 bases between. CDR3 sequence (DNA): TGTGCCAGCAGTTACCATCGGAAGGCGGCCCAGCATTTT. Translating it yields CASSYHRKAAQHF.

The chain is built from TRBV7-9 and TRBJ2-1, with TRBD2 matching 15 bases. CDR1 and CDR2 (germline): SEHNR, FQNEAQ (reference sequence). The CDR3 covers 18 residues. Trimming removed 5 bases from V and 8 bases from J; junction bases left unmatched: 13. This chain's CDR3 is CASSPLLGLAGGPDEQFF. As DNA, the CDR3 is TGTGCCAGCAGCCCCCTCTTAGGACTAGCGGGAGGGCCCGATGAGCAGTTCTTC.

The chain combines TRBV18 with TRBJ1-2; no reliable D call. Germline V gene lookup returns CDR1 KGHSH and CDR2 LQKENI. The CDR3 contains 13 residues. Between the trimmed V and J ends, which lost 8 bases and 2 bases, there was a span of 12 bases. CDR3 in amino acids: CASTDGLNYGYTF. DNA of the CDR3: TGTGCCAGCACGGACGGCCTGAACTATGGCTACACCTTC. Complete variable domain (other parts from reference TRBV18 and TRBJ1-2): NAGVMQNPRHLVRRRGQEARLRCSPMKGHSHVYWYRQLPEEGLKFMVYLQKENIIDESGMPKERFSAEFPKEGPSILRIQQVVRGDSAAYFCASTDGLNYGYTFGSGTRLTVV.

V is TRBV10-3 and J is TRBJ2-1, with 10 nucleotides matching TRBD2. V lost 2 bases to trimming and J lost 13 bases; unmatched junction nucleotides: 14. CDR3 length equals 16 residues. Germline V gene sequence: CDR1 ENHRY, CDR2 SYGVKD. The CDR3 spells CAISERASGSLGKQFF. The DNA for the CDR3 is TGTGCCATCAGTGAGCGGGCTAGCGGGAGTTTGGGGAAACAGTTCTTC.

V gene TRBV19 combines with J gene TRBJ1-4; D possibly corresponds to TRBD1 (5 bases). Deletions cut 4 bases from V and 10 bases from J, with 13 bases between. CDR1 LNHDA and CDR2 SQIVND come from the germline V gene (reference sequence). There are 13 residues in the CDR3. CDR3 sequence reads: CASSKGQGGKLFF. The CDR3 coding sequence is TGTGCCAGTAGTAAGGGTCAGGGAGGAAAACTGTTTTTT.

V is TRBV30 and J is TRBJ2-1; TRBD1 or TRBD2 may be the D gene (6 bases each). V lost 7 bases and J 0 bases, leaving 13 bases between the germline ends. The CDR3 is made up of 14 amino acids. Germline CDR1 is GTSNPN and CDR2 is SVGIG (reference sequence). DNA for the CDR3: TGTGCCTTGAGGAGGGGGAGCTCCTACAATGAGCAGTTCTTC. This codes for CALRRGSSYNEQFF.

The gene calls are TRBV19 and TRBJ2-3; no clear D. The CDR3 length is 15 residues. Looked up from germline, CDR1 is LNHDA and CDR2 is SQIVND (reference sequence). Trimming pared 3 bases from V and 1 base from J, leaving 11 bases between. CDR3 coding DNA: TGTGCCAGTAGTATTGAGGCGTTTCGCACAGATACGCAGTATTTT. Encoded protein: CASSIEAFRTDTQYF.

The CDR3 loop is CASSREWWATNEKLFF. The CDR3 coding sequence is TGTGCCAGCAGTCGAGAGTGGTGGGCAACTAATGAAAAACTGTTTTTT. This chain uses TRBV7-8 with TRBJ1-4; D is ambiguous. The CDR3 is 16 residues long. The germline V and J ends were trimmed by 6 bases and 0 bases, with 14 bases remaining between them. Germline assignment: CDR1 SGHVS and CDR2 FQNEAQ.